The 3 T cell receptor beta chains in this list originate from one sample, sequenced in a study of T cells after yellow fever vaccination. TCRdb passed the 5' RACE reads through MiXCR, listing each CDR3 protein once. The sample contains 350,000 to 450,000 distinct CDR3 sequences, 6.2% of which appear only once. Source: PBMCs, taken 5 days after the yellow fever booster vaccination. The receptors shown here come from a man under 40 who received the YFV17D yellow fever vaccine.

There are many counts of this clonotype. This chain links TRBV7-2 with TRBJ2-5; no reliable D call. The CDR3 has 13 residues. Per germline, CDR1 SGHTA and CDR2 FQGNSA. Deletions cut 1 base from V and 5 bases from J, with 8 bases between. The CDR3 nucleotides read TGTGCCAGCAGCTTAGGGGGTCTGGAGACCCAGTACTTC. It specifies CASSLGGLETQYF.

This clonotype was seen only a few times. The rearrangement joins TRBV6-2 or TRBV6-3 to TRBJ2-2; a possible D gene is TRBD1 (5 bases). Germline loops: CDR1 MNHEY, CDR2 SVGEGT. Trimming took 5 bases from V and 4 from J, leaving 17 bases between them. The CDR3 spans 16 residues. CDR3 DNA: TGTGCCAGCAGTCCGCCCCACCTGACAGTCACCGGGGAGCTGTTTTTT. Translating it yields CASSPPHLTVTGELFF.

There are a few counts of this clonotype. The chain couples TRBV11-2 to TRBJ1-2; no definite D call. This CDR3 contains 15 residues. The V gene lost 7 bases and the J gene lost 2 bases, with 17 bases spanning the gap. Germline V gives CDR1 SGHAT, CDR2 FQNNGV. The CDR3 DNA reads as TGTGCCAGCACCGGGCTGGCAGGCAAGAACTATGGCTACACCTTC. Its protein product is CASTGLAGKNYGYTF. Together with reference TRBV11-2 and TRBJ1-2, the CDR3 gives the full variable domain: EAGVAQSPRYKIIEKRQSVAFWCNPISGHATLYWYQQILGQGPKLLIQFQNNGVVDDSQLPKDRFSAERLKGVDSTLKIQPAKLEDSAVYLCASTGLAGKNYGYTFGSGTRLTVV.